The next 15 T cell receptor beta chains were all read from a single sample in a study of T-cell reconstitution after alpha-beta-depleted transplantation in children. Unique molecular identifiers were used in preparing the TCRbeta library. TCRdb independently ran MiXCR on the PCR reads; one entry per CDR3 protein. The sample contains approximately 640,000 distinct CDR3 sequences, around 17% of which appear only once. Sequencing was performed on PBMCs from the stem cell graft donor, taken from the stem cell graft. These receptors were obtained from a human donor who donated a stem cell graft to a child with acute myeloid leukemia.

This clonotype was seen many times. This chain links TRBV29-1 with TRBJ1-2; D gene uncertain. The V end lost 0 bases, the J end lost 12 bases, and 5 bases lay between the germline ends. Looked up from germline, CDR1 is SQVTM and CDR2 is ANQGSEA. The CDR3 has 9 residues. The CDR3: CSVEDSDTF. The CDR3 DNA follows: TGCAGCGTTGAAGACTCCGACACCTTC. Supplemented by reference TRBV29-1 and TRBJ1-2, the full variable domain reads SAVISQKPSRDICQRGTSLTIQCQVDSQVTMMFWYRQQPGQSLTLIATANQGSEATYESGFVIDKFPISRPNLTFSTLTVSNMSPEDSSIYLCSVEDSDTFGSGTRLTVV.

This clonotype was counted many times. This chain uses TRBV7-6 with TRBJ1-3; weak D call: TRBD1 (6 bases). V shed 0 bases and J shed 0 bases, with 9 bases lying between them. This CDR3 is 16 amino acids long. Germline V gene lookup returns CDR1 SGHVS and CDR2 FNYEAQ. The CDR3 sequence: CASSLAGGPSGNTIYF. CDR3 DNA sequence: TGTGCCAGCAGCTTAGCCGGGGGCCCCTCTGGAAACACCATATATTTT.

This clonotype has a count of ten or more. This rearrangement joins TRBV7-2 to TRBJ2-7; TRBD2 is a possible D gene (5 bases). Germline lookup yields CDR1 SGHTA and CDR2 FQGNSA. This CDR3 has 14 residues. V was pared by 7 bases and J by 2 bases, with 15 bases between. The CDR3 here is CASKSRGEAYEQYF. The CDR3 nucleotides are TGTGCCAGCAAGAGTCGGGGAGAAGCCTACGAGCAGTACTTC.

This clonotype was detected only a few times. The V and J genes are TRBV20-1 and TRBJ2-1, with TRBD1 as a possible D gene (6 bases). The CDR3 length is 11 residues. The V end was cut by 5 bases, the J end by 10 bases, with 12 bases between. Germline CDR1 is DFQATT and CDR2 is SNEGSKA (reference sequence). CDR3 sequence reads: CSAYRADEQFF. In DNA, the CDR3 is TGCAGTGCTTACAGGGCTGACGAGCAGTTCTTC.

The rearrangement links TRBV15 to TRBJ2-1; possibly TRBD1 or TRBD2 for D (6 bases each). The CDR3 is 12 amino acids. CDR1 and CDR2 (germline): LNHNV, YYDKDF (reference sequence). V was pared by 5 bases and J by 10 bases, with 12 bases between. CDR3 bases: TGTGCCACCAGCCTGGAGGGGGGCGAGCAGTTCTTC. It encodes CATSLEGGEQFF.

This clonotype was recorded a few times. The chain employs TRBV10-3 and TRBJ2-1; 7 bases agree with TRBD2. V was pared by 10 bases and J by 2 bases, with 8 bases of the junction left unmatched. The CDR3 contains 14 residues. Germline V gene data show CDR1 as ENHRY and CDR2 as SYGVKD. CDR3 sequence (DNA): TGTGCCACCAGGACTAGTTTCGCCTACAATGAGCAGTTCTTC. Translating it yields CATRTSFAYNEQFF.

This clonotype was recorded at least ten times. The rearrangement joins TRBV4-2 to TRBJ1-6; possibly TRBD1 for D (6 bases). Per germline, CDR1 LGHNA and CDR2 YNFKEQ. Trimming took off 0 bases at V and 7 bases at J, with 13 bases between the two ends. The CDR3 runs to 16 residues. As DNA, the CDR3 is TGTGCCAGCAGCCAAGATCGGGGGGGCGGGAATTCACCCCTCCACTTT. This encodes CASSQDRGGGNSPLHF.

This chain connects TRBV20-1 to TRBJ2-2, with D hard to call. The V gene lost 5 bases and the J gene lost 5 bases, with 15 bases spanning the gap. The CDR3 covers 14 residues. The germline V gene encodes CDR1 DFQATT and CDR2 SNEGSKA (reference sequence). The CDR3, as DNA: TGCAGTGCTCAAGTTTTACGTGGGACCGGGGAGCTGTTTTTT. Its protein product is CSAQVLRGTGELFF.

The V call is TRBV24-1, the J call TRBJ2-3; 7 bases match TRBD2. The CDR3 contains 15 residues. The V segment lost 5 bases and the J segment 4 bases; nucleotides outside the gene matches: 8. Germline V gene sequence: CDR1 KGHDR, CDR2 SFDVKD. CDR3: CATSGGGGVPDTQYF. DNA for the CDR3: TGTGCCACCAGTGGGGGGGGAGGGGTCCCAGATACGCAGTATTTT.

This clonotype was recorded many times. In nucleotides, the CDR3 is TGCAGTGCTAGCGGGACTAGCGGGAGACCCCGCAATGAGCAGTTCTTC. It translates to CSASGTSGRPRNEQFF. The V and J genes are TRBV20-1 and TRBJ2-1, with 14 bases lining up with TRBD2. Per germline, CDR1 DFQATT and CDR2 SNEGSKA (reference sequence). The CDR3 totals 16 residues. V lost 3 bases, J lost 6 bases, and 7 bases stayed unmatched.

This clonotype was counted ten times or more. This rearrangement joins TRBV6-5 to TRBJ2-7; D uncertain. V was trimmed by 0 bases and J by 3 bases, leaving 6 bases between them. The CDR3 has 13 residues. CDR1 and CDR2 from the germline V gene are MNHEY and SVGAGI. The DNA of the CDR3 is TGTGCCAGCAGTTACTCGGGTTTCTACGAGCAGTACTTC. Its translation: CASSYSGFYEQYF.

In its sample, this clonotype was seen many times. The chain employs TRBV20-1 and TRBJ1-6; 7 bases agree with TRBD1. The CDR3 is 15 residues long. Trimming removed 6 bases from V and 8 bases from J; junction bases left unmatched: 13. Germline V gene lookup returns CDR1 DFQATT and CDR2 SNEGSKA (reference sequence). The chain's CDR3 is CSAAGTAGGDSPLHF. CDR3 bases: TGCAGTGCAGCGGGGACAGCTGGCGGAGATTCACCCCTCCACTTT.

Regarding this clonotype: A read error may be the cause here, since a much bigger clone is one base away. The chain is built from TRBV7-3 and TRBJ1-1, with D possibly being TRBD1 (5 bases). The CDR3 contains 13 residues. Trimming took 5 bases from V and 6 from J, leaving 13 bases between them. Germline CDR1 and CDR2: SGHTA and FQGTGA. The DNA of the CDR3 is TGTGCCAGCAGCATCGACCGGGGCCCTGAAGCTTTCTTT. It translates to CASSIDRGPEAFF.

This sequence joins TRBV11-2 and TRBJ2-7; a weak D match, TRBD1 (5 bases). V dropped 1 base and J dropped 5 bases, with 15 bases sitting between them. There are 15 residues in the CDR3. Germline CDR1 and CDR2: SGHAT and FQNNGV. The CDR3 loop reads CASSLAGNPVHEQYF. The CDR3 DNA reads as TGTGCCAGCAGCTTAGCAGGGAATCCCGTCCACGAGCAGTACTTC.

This clonotype was seen ten or more times. The rearrangement links TRBV20-1 to TRBJ2-7; tentatively, D is TRBD1 (6 bases). The germline V gene has CDR1 DFQATT and CDR2 SNEGSKA (reference sequence). The CDR3 has 13 residues. With 6 bases removed from V and 4 bases from J, the gap between germline ends came to 16 bases. This CDR3 reads CSASLPGEYEQYF. The CDR3 coding sequence is TGCAGTGCCTCCCTCCCAGGGGAATACGAGCAGTACTTC.